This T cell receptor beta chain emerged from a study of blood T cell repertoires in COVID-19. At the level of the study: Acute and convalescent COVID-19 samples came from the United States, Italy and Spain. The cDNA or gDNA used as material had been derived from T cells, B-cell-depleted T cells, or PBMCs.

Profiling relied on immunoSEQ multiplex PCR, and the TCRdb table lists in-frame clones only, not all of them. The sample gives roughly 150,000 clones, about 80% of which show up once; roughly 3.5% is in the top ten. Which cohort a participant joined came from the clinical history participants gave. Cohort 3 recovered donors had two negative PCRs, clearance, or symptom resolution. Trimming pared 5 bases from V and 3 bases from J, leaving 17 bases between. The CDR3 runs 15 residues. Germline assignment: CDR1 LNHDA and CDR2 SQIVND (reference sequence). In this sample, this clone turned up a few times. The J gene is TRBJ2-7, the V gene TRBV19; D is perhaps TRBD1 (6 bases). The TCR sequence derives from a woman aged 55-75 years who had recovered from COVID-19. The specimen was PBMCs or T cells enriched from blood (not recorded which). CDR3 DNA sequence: TGTGCCAGTAGTCCCCAGGGGCGAGTAGGCTACGAGCAGTACTTC. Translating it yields CASSPQGRVGYEQYF.